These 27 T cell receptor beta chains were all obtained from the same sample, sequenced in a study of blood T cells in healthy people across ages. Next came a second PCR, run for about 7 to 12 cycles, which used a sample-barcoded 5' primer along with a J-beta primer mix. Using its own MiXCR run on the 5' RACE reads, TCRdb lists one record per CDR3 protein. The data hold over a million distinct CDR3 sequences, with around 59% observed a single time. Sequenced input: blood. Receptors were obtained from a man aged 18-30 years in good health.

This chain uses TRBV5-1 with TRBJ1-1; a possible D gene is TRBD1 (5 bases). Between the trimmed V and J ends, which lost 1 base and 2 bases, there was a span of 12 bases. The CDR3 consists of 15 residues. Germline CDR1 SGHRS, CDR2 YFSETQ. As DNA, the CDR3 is TGCGCCAGCAGCTTGTCGACAGCCAGCAACACTGAAGCTTTCTTT. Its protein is CASSLSTASNTEAFF.

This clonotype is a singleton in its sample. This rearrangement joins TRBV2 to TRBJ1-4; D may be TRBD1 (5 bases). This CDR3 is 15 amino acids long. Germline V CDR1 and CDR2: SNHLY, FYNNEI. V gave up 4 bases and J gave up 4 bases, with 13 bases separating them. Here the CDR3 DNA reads TGTGCCAGCAGTGTATGGGGGAGTGGTAATGAAAAACTGTTTTTT. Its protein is CASSVWGSGNEKLFF.

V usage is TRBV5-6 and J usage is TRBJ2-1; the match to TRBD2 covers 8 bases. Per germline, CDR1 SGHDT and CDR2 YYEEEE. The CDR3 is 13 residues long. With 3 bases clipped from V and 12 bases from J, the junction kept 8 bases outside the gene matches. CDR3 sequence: CASSYGTSSGQFF. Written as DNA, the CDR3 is TGTGCCAGCAGCTATGGGACTAGTTCAGGGCAGTTCTTC.

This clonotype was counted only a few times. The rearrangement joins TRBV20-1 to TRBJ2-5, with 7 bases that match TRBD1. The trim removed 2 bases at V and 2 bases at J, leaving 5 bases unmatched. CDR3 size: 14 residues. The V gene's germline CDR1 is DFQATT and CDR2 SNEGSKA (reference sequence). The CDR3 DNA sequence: TGCAGTGCTAGAATTACGGGACAGCAAGAGACCCAGTACTTC. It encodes CSARITGQQETQYF.

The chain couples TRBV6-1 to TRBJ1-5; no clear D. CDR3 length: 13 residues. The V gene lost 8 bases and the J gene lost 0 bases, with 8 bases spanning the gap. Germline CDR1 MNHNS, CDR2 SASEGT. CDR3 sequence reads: CASGVGSNQPQHF. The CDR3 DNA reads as TGTGCCAGCGGCGTCGGTAGCAATCAGCCCCAGCATTTT.

CDR3 amino acids: CASSYSRLSVSSYNEQFF. CDR3 sequence (DNA): TGTGCCAGCAGTTACTCACGACTGAGCGTCAGCTCCTACAATGAGCAGTTCTTC. J is TRBJ2-1 and V is TRBV6-5; D not resolved. The CDR3 loop spans 18 amino acids. CDR1 is MNHEY, CDR2 SVGAGI, per germline. The ends were cut back, 0 bases at V and 0 bases at J, with 15 bases in the middle.

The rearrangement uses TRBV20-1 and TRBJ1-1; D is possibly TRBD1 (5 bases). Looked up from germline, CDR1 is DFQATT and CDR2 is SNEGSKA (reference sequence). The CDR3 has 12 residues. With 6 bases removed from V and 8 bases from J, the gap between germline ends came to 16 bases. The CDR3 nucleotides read TGCAGTGCCCGGGGGGAGGGAGCCGAAGCTTTCTTT. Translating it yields CSARGEGAEAFF.

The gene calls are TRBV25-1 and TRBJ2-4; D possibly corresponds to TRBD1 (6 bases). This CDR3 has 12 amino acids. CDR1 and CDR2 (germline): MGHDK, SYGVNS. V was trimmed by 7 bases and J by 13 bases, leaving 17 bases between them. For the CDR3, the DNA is TGTGCCAGCAATACAGGGTACATAGAGCAGTACTTC. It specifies CASNTGYIEQYF. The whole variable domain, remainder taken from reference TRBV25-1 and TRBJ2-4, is EADIYQTPRYLVIGTGKKITLECSQTMGHDKMYWYQQDPGMELHLIHYSYGVNSTEKGDLSSESTVSRIRTEHFPLTLESARPSHTSQYLCASNTGYIEQYFGAGTRLSVL.

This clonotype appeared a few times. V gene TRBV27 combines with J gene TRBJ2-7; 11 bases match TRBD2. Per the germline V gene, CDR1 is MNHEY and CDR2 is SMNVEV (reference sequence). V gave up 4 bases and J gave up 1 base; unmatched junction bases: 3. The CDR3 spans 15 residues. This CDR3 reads CASSSRLAGSYEQYF. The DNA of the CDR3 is TGTGCCAGCAGTTCTAGACTAGCGGGATCCTACGAGCAGTACTTC.

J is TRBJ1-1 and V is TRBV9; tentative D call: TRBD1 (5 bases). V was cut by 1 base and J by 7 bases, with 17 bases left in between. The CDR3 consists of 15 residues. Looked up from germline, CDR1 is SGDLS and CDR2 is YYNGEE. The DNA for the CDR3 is TGTGCCAGCAGCGTATCCCCCTTGGGGCAACTTGAAGCTTTCTTT. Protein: CASSVSPLGQLEAFF. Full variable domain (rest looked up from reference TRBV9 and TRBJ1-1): DSGVTQTPKHLITATGQRVTLRCSPRSGDLSVYWYQQSLDQGLQFLIQYYNGEERAKGNILERFSAQQFPDLHSELNLSSLELGDSALYFCASSVSPLGQLEAFFGQGTRLTVV.

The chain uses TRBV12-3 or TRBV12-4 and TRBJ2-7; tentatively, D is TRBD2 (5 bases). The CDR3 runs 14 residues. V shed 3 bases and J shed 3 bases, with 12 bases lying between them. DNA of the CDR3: TGTGCCAGCAGTTTTCGGCGGGCCCTCTACGAGCAGTACTTC. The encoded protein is CASSFRRALYEQYF.

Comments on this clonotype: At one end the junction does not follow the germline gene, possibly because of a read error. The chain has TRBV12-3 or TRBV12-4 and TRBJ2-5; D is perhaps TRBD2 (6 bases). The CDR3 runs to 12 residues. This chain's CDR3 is CVSSSRSGPQYF. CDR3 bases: TGTGTCAGCAGTTCCCGAAGCGGGCCCCAGTACTTC.

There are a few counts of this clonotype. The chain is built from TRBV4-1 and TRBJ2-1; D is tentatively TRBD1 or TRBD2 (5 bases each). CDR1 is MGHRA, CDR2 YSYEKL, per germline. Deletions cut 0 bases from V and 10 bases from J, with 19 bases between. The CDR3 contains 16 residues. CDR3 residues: CASSQDLGLATSEQFF. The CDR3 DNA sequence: TGCGCCAGCAGCCAAGATTTGGGGCTAGCTACTTCGGAGCAGTTCTTC.

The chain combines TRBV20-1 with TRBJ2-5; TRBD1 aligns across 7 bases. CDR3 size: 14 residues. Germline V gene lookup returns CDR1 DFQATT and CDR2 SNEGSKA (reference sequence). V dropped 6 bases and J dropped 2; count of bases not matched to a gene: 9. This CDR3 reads CSANRQGPQETQYF. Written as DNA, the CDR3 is TGCAGTGCGAACCGACAGGGCCCACAAGAGACCCAGTACTTC.

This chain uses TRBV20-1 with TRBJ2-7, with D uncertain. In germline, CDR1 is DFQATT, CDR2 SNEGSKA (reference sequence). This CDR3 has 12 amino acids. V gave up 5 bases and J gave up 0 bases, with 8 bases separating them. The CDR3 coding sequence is TGCAGTGCTGCGGATTACTCCTACGAGCAGTACTTC. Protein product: CSAADYSYEQYF.

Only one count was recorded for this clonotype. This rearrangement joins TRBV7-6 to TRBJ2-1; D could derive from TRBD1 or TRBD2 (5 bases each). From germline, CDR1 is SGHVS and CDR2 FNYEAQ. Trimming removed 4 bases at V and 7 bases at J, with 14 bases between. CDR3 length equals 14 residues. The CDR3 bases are TGTGCCAGCAGCTCGGGACCTACCCCGAATGAGCAGTTCTTC. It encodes CASSSGPTPNEQFF.

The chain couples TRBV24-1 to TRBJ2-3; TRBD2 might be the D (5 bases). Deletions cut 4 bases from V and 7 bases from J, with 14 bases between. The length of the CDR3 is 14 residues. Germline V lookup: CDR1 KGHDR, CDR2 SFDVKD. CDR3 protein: CATSDGVIPYTQYF. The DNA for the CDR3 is TGTGCCACCAGTGACGGGGTGATTCCTTATACGCAGTATTTT.

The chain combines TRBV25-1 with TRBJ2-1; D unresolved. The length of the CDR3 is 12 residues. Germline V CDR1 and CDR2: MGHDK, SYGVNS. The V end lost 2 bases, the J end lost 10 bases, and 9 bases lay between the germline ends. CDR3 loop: CASSEVLGEQFF. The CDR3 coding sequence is TGTGCCAGCAGTGAAGTCTTGGGAGAGCAGTTCTTC. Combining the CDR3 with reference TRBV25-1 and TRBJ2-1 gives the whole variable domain EADIYQTPRYLVIGTGKKITLECSQTMGHDKMYWYQQDPGMELHLIHYSYGVNSTEKGDLSSESTVSRIRTEHFPLTLESARPSHTSQYLCASSEVLGEQFFGPGTRLTVL.

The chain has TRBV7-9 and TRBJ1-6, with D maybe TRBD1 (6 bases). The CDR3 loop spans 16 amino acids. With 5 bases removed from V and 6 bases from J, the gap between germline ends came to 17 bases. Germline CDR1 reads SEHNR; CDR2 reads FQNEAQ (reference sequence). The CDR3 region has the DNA TGTGCCAGCAGCCTATATAGCGGGGGGCCTAATTCACCCCTCCACTTT. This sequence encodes CASSLYSGGPNSPLHF. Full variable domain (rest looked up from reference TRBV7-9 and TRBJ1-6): DTGVSQNPRHKITKRGQNVTFRCDPISEHNRLYWYRQTLGQGPEFLTYFQNEAQLEKSRLLSDRFSAERPKGSFSTLEIQRTEQGDSAMYLCASSLYSGGPNSPLHFGNGTRLTVT.

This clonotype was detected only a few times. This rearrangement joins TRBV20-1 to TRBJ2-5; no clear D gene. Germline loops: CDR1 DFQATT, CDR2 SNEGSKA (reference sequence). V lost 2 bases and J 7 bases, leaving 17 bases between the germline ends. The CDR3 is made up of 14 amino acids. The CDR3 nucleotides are TGCAGTGCTAGACCGGCAGCTATTTTAGGGACCCAGTACTTC. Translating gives CSARPAAILGTQYF.

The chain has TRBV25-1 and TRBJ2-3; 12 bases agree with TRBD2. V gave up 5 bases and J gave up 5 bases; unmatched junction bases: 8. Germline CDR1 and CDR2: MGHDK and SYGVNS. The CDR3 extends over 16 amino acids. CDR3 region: CASSTTSGRGRDTQYF. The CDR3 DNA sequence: TGTGCCAGCAGTACGACTAGCGGGAGAGGTAGAGATACGCAGTATTTT. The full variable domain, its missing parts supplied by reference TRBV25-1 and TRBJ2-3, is EADIYQTPRYLVIGTGKKITLECSQTMGHDKMYWYQQDPGMELHLIHYSYGVNSTEKGDLSSESTVSRIRTEHFPLTLESARPSHTSQYLCASSTTSGRGRDTQYFGPGTRLTVL.

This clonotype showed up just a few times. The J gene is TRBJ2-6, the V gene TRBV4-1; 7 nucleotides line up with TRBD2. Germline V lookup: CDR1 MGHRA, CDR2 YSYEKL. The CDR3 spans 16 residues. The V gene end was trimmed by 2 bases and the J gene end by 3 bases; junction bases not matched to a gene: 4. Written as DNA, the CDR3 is TGCGCCAGCAGCCAACCCGGGGGGAGTGGGGCCAACGTCCTGACTTTC. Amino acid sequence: CASSQPGGSGANVLTF.

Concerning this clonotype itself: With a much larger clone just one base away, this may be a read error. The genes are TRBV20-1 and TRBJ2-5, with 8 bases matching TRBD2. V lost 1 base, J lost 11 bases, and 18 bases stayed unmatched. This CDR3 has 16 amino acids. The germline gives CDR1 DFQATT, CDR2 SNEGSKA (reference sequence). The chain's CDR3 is CSARATTSPGGIGQYF. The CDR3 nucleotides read TGCAGTGCTAGAGCTACGACTAGCCCGGGAGGGATTGGGCAGTACTTC.

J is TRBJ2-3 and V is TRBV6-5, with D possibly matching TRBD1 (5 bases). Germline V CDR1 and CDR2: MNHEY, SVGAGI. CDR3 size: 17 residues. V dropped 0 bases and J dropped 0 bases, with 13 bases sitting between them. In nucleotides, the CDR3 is TGTGCCAGCAGTTACTCGAAATTGGGGCCCAGCACAGATACGCAGTATTTT. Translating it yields CASSYSKLGPSTDTQYF.

The CDR3 DNA sequence: TGTGCCAGCAGCCCCGCGGGTGCGGGAGTCTACAATGAGCAGTTCTTC. It translates to CASSPAGAGVYNEQFF. The chain joins TRBV5-4 to TRBJ2-1, with TRBD2 matching over 7 bases. The J segment lost 3 bases and the V segment lost 4 bases, leaving 10 bases of the junction unmatched. This CDR3 is built from 16 residues. Germline assignment: CDR1 SGHNT and CDR2 YYREEE (reference sequence).

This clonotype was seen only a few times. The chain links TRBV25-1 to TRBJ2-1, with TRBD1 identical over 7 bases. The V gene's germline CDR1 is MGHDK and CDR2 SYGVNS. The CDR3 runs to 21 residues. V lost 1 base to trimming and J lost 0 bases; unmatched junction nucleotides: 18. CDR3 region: CASSESPPTGPEPNSYNEQFF. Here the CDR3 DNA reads TGTGCCAGCAGTGAATCCCCCCCGACAGGGCCCGAACCTAACTCCTACAATGAGCAGTTCTTC.

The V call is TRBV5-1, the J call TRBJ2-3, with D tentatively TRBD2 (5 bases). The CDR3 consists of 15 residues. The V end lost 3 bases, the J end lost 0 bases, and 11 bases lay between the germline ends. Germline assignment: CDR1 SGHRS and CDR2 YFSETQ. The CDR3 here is CASSSLWTSTDTQYF. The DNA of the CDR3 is TGCGCCAGCAGCTCCCTCTGGACTAGCACAGATACGCAGTATTTT.